This T cell receptor (beta chain) was profiled in a study of cytomegalovirus exposure and HLA in healthy donors. About the research overall: The same platform used for the approximately 670 first-cohort repertoires was also used for the approximately 120 validation repertoires, as a later analysis reported. General study points: In the approximately 120 validation repertoires, a later analysis found that first-cohort TCR clusters tended to co-occur. Most TCR sequences were rare, but some public TCRs occurred in many donors. Cytomegalovirus-associated status was assigned to fewer than 200 TCR beta chains.

Of note for this clone: Its cognate antigen is unknown.

The assay was immunoSEQ multiplex PCR, and TCRdb's table has in-frame clones only and misses some. The sample records under 250,000 clones, about 83% being singletons. This CDR3 spans 15 amino acids. Germline CDR1 SGHVS, CDR2 FQNEAQ. V lost 5 bases and J 5 bases, leaving 18 bases between the germline ends. This clonotype was sampled from a young man in good health and CMV-seronegative. The sequenced sample was PBMCs. V is TRBV7-8 and J is TRBJ1-1; tentatively, D is TRBD1 (6 bases). CDR3 sequence reads: CASSTAQGPWTEAFF. For the CDR3, the DNA is TGTGCCAGCAGCACCGCTCAGGGGCCCTGGACTGAAGCTTTCTTT.